This T cell receptor beta chain appears in the sequencing data of a study of T cell responses to AZD1222 COVID-19 vaccine. Study-level results: Vaccine-associated CD4 TCRs ranged over spike, dominating at 160-218 and 743-854.

Clones were sequenced by immunoSEQ multiplex PCR, and TCRdb holds only the in-frame ones, with some missing. The data contain 87,000 or so clones, roughly nine tenths of them singletons. Trimming pared 8 bases from V and 4 bases from J, leaving 9 bases between. The CDR3 is 11 residues long. The germline V gene encodes CDR1 SNHLY and CDR2 FYNNEI. On this clone itself: Its cognate antigen is unknown.

The chain has TRBV2 and TRBJ2-7; maybe TRBD1 (6 bases). Sequencing was performed on peripheral blood, taken on day 0 of AZD1222 vaccination. The TCR was taken from an adult in good health. This CDR3 reads CASAGVYEQYF. The CDR3 DNA follows: TGTGCCAGCGCAGGGGTATACGAGCAGTACTTC.